This TCR beta chain was obtained from a study of blood T cell repertoires in COVID-19. About the study: From the United States, Italy and Spain came samples of acute and convalescent COVID-19. The analysed material was cDNA or gDNA that came from T cells, B-cell-depleted T cells, or PBMCs.

CDR1 SGHRS and CDR2 YFSETQ come from the germline V gene. V trimming: 4 bases; J trimming: 4 bases; junction bases outside the gene matches: 5. This CDR3 has 15 amino acids. The assay was immunoSEQ multiplex PCR, and TCRdb's table has in-frame clones only and misses some. The sample holds under 200,000 clones, 85% seen once. This clone was recorded only once. The receptor's source is a woman of 80 years or more with COVID-19, enrolled during active disease. The sample was peripheral blood. This chain joins TRBV5-1 and TRBJ2-2; the match to TRBD2 covers 9 bases. Here the CDR3 reads CASSNLAGPTGELFF. In nucleotides, the CDR3 is TGCGCCAGCAGCAACCTAGCGGGGCCCACCGGGGAGCTGTTTTTT.